These T cell receptor beta chains were read from a single sample in a study of shared clonotypes between healthy human individuals. Measured with immunoSEQ multiplex PCR; TCRdb has only the in-frame clones, and not every one. Among 2 million to 2.5 million clones listed, around 90% were seen once. Material: naive CD4+ T cells from PBMCs. These receptors were taken from a young man in good health. Some clones in this sample may be carry-over from other donors' samples. The CDR3 runs from the conserved cysteine through the conserved F or W. Rows may omit the clone size; those that give it use once, few, many or a size class.

clone_size,v_call,cdr3_aa
-,TRBV28,CASSSHGDILVPEAFF
once,TRBV28,CASSLMVTGTLGEQYF
-,TRBV6-5,CASSYDYAAMEEKLFF
-,TRBV29-1,CSARTDFLPETQYF
-,TRBV10-3,CAIRTTGGDTDTQYF
-,TRBV29-1,CSVNRGGDTQYF
-,TRBV29-1,CSVGASGSSYNEQLF
once,TRBV2,CASSSGGGRQPQHF
-,TRBV30,CALTSVSYEQYF
-,TRBV9,CASSVGPSSSYEQYF
-,TRBV10-3,CAISESGPEQYF
-,TRBV10-3,CAISEGLASYNEQFF
-,TRBV15,CATSRGSPGTGGFDF
-,TRBV5-4,CASSYIPGLPTSSYEQYF
-,TRBV6-1,CASSGEGLGEQYF
-,TRBV2,CASREGLAGWETQYF
-,TRBV27,CASSSFQANYGYTF
-,TRBV5-1,CASSQEGYQPQHF
-,TRBV5-1,CASSLGQGENIQYF
-,TRBV5-6,CASSSLRGGETQYF
-,TRBV4-1,CASSQDAPGPYNEQFF
-,TRBV5-1,CASSKGLGDTSYEQYF
-,TRBV5-4,CASSLGAQGPYEQYF
once,TRBV10-3,CAISQGYEQYF
-,TRBV6-1,CASSEAWVGGQETQYF
-,TRBV6-5,CASRPDRGTNEKLFF
once,TRBV5-1,CASSFELAGVGHEQYF
-,TRBV5-1,CASSSAGGSYNEQFF
-,TRBV2,CASSSLGDKPYEQYF
-,TRBV19,CASSIGPPAETQYF
-,TRBV15,CATSREQGVYNEQFF